Here is one T cell receptor beta chain with its context. Its target is unknown. This sample was included in a study of T cell responses to AZD1222 COVID-19 vaccine. Study-wide context: Researchers grouped second doses given at about 4 or about 12 weeks into one pool. Study results and limitations: Clonal diversity may have been underestimated, and the donors were mostly white British, with more females than males. Rises in breadth and depth of Spike-specific TCRs came after two AZD1222 doses.

The method was immunoSEQ multiplex PCR; TCRdb's version includes in-frame clones alone and lacks a portion of them. The sample includes fewer than 150,000 clones, 90% of them seen just once. The CDR3 loop spans 12 amino acids. Germline CDR1 MNHEY, CDR2 SVGAGI. V was pared by 5 bases and J by 5 bases, with 9 bases between. The clonotype originates from an adult in good health. The V and J genes are TRBV6-5 and TRBJ2-5; D is unclear. Sequenced here: peripheral blood, sampled on day 0 of AZD1222 vaccination. CDR3 in DNA: TGTGCCAGCAGTCGGCCGGCTGAGACCCAGTACTTC. Translating gives CASSRPAETQYF.